The 18 T cell receptor beta chains reported below all come from one sample, sequenced in a study of Ad26.COV2.S vaccination and SARS-CoV-2 variants. TCRdb's copy holds only in-frame clones and misses some; the assay was immunoSEQ multiplex PCR. The data show roughly 500,000 clones, around 85% seen once. Treatment noted: around 19 received Ad26.COV2.S at low or high dose, single or two shots; about five received placebo; per-sample allocation not given. Specimen acquisition occurred on day 63 following the initial vaccine or placebo injection. The sequenced sample was peripheral blood, obtained in a trial of Ad26.COV2.S vaccine versus placebo. The receptors were gathered from a person between 18 and 60 years old who received the Ad26.COV2.S COVID-19 vaccine or a placebo.

The chain couples TRBV6-2 or TRBV6-3 to TRBJ1-6; D not certain. The CDR3 totals 14 residues. CDR1 and CDR2 (germline): MNHEY, SVGEGT. Deletions cut 6 bases from V and 9 bases from J, with 15 bases between. CDR3: CASSPTGNLSPLHF. The CDR3 DNA reads as TGTGCCAGCAGCCCTACCGGGAACCTTTCACCCCTCCACTTT.

The chain uses TRBV5-4 and TRBJ2-7; the match to TRBD2 covers 7 bases. Germline CDR1 reads SGHNT; CDR2 reads YYREEE (reference sequence). V lost 5 bases and J lost 2; bases outside the gene matches: 10. The length of the CDR3 is 15 residues. Here the CDR3 DNA reads TGTGCCAGCAGTCAAGCGGGGCGGGAAGCCTACGAGCAGTACTTC. It yields the protein CASSQAGREAYEQYF.

V usage is TRBV6-5 and J usage is TRBJ2-1, with TRBD2 as a possible D gene (5 bases). CDR3 length: 12 residues. Germline CDR1 and CDR2: MNHEY and SVGAGI. The germline V and J ends were trimmed by 4 bases and 9 bases, with 10 bases remaining between them. The CDR3 nucleotides read TGTGCCAGCAGTTCGGGAATCGGTGAGCAGTTCTTC. Encoded protein: CASSSGIGEQFF.

V gene TRBV5-6 combines with J gene TRBJ1-1; no firm D call. CDR3 length: 15 amino acids. Trimming stripped 0 bases from V and 2 bases from J, with 11 bases between. CDR1 is SGHDT, CDR2 YYEEEE, per germline. The CDR3 spells CASSLVFRANTEAFF. CDR3 DNA: TGTGCCAGCAGCTTGGTTTTTAGGGCTAACACTGAAGCTTTCTTT. Drawing the rest from reference TRBV5-6 and TRBJ1-1, the complete variable domain is DAGVTQSPTHLIKTRGQQVTLRCSPKSGHDTVSWYQQALGQGPQFIFQYYEEEERQRGNFPDRFSGHQFPNYSSELNVNALLLGDSALYLCASSLVFRANTEAFFGQGTRLTVV.

The genes are TRBV7-2 and TRBJ1-5; D gene uncertain. V lost 1 base and J lost 7, with 14 bases in between. Germline-derived CDR1 and CDR2 are SGHTA and FQGNSA. The length of the CDR3 is 15 residues. CDR3 bases: TGTGCCAGCAGCTTAGATGCCGGCGTGGGGCAGCCCCAGCATTTT. Protein sequence: CASSLDAGVGQPQHF.

The chain carries TRBV19 and TRBJ2-1; tentative D call: TRBD1 (6 bases). Trimming took off 6 bases at V and 6 bases at J, with 27 bases between the two ends. The germline V gene has CDR1 LNHDA and CDR2 SQIVND (reference sequence). The CDR3 has 18 residues. The DNA of the CDR3 is TGTGCCAGTAGCCAATTCAAAGGGGGAGACTTCCTAATCAATGAGCAGTTCTTC. It specifies CASSQFKGGDFLINEQFF.

The CDR3 DNA follows: TGTGCCAGCAGCCGAGCGAACAACAGGGGTCCCCTTAGCAATCAGCCCCAGCATTTT. Translation: CASSRANNRGPLSNQPQHF. The J gene is TRBJ1-5, the V gene TRBV28, with 7 bases fitting TRBD1. The CDR3 runs to 19 residues. Trimming removed 6 bases from V and 0 bases from J; junction bases left unmatched: 17. Germline values: CDR1 MDHEN, CDR2 SYDVKM.

The CDR3 reads CASSFTGGDTQYF. DNA for the CDR3: TGTGCCAGCAGCTTCACTGGGGGGGATACGCAGTATTTT. The gene calls are TRBV7-3 and TRBJ2-3, with D perhaps TRBD2 (6 bases). The V end was cut by 3 bases, the J end by 6 bases, with 10 bases between. The germline CDR1 and CDR2 sequences are SGHTA and FQGTGA. The CDR3 length is 13 residues.

The V call is TRBV7-9, the J call TRBJ2-1; possibly TRBD2 for D (6 bases). The germline CDR1 and CDR2 sequences are SEHNR and FQNEAQ (reference sequence). The CDR3 is 15 amino acids. V was trimmed by 5 bases and J by 5 bases, leaving 16 bases between them. The CDR3 nucleotides are TGTGCCAGCAGCGAAGGCTCCGGGGGAAACAATGAGCAGTTCTTC. This codes for CASSEGSGGNNEQFF.

The chain recombines TRBV28 with TRBJ2-6; no clear D gene. The CDR3 spans 14 residues. V gave up 4 bases and J gave up 4 bases, with 8 bases separating them. Germline V CDR1 and CDR2: MDHEN, SYDVKM. The CDR3, as DNA: TGTGCCAGCAGTTCCCCGGCCGGGGCCAACGTCCTGACTTTC. It specifies CASSSPAGANVLTF.

V usage is TRBV4-1 and J usage is TRBJ2-1; 7 nucleotides agree with TRBD2. From germline, CDR1 is MGHRA and CDR2 YSYEKL. This CDR3 comprises 18 residues. The trim removed 4 bases at V and 0 bases at J, leaving 12 bases unmatched. In nucleotides, the CDR3 is TGCGCCAGCAGCCCCTACACTAGCGCCTTAAGCTCCTACAATGAGCAGTTCTTC. This translates into CASSPYTSALSSYNEQFF.

The CDR3 nucleotides read TGTGCCAGCAGTTGGTTAACGGAGACGAACACCGGGGAGCTGTTTTTT. It encodes CASSWLTETNTGELFF. The chain combines TRBV28 with TRBJ2-2, with D unresolved. The germline gives CDR1 MDHEN, CDR2 SYDVKM. This CDR3 is built from 16 residues. V lost 4 bases and J 0 bases, leaving 12 bases between the germline ends.

This clone was observed once. This rearrangement joins TRBV5-4 to TRBJ1-4, with no clear D. Germline V gives CDR1 SGHNT, CDR2 YYREEE (reference sequence). This CDR3 has 13 amino acids. Trimming left V 3 bases short and J 11 bases short, with 14 bases between. CDR3 sequence reads: CASSSAPDPKLFF. The CDR3, as DNA: TGTGCCAGCAGCTCCGCACCCGATCCGAAACTGTTTTTT.

V usage is TRBV6-2 or TRBV6-3 and J usage is TRBJ2-1, with TRBD2 matching 12 bases. The ends lost 5 bases at V and 10 bases at J; junction bases unmatched: 9. The germline V gene has CDR1 MNHEY and CDR2 SVGEGT. The CDR3 is 15 residues long. As DNA, the CDR3 is TGTGCCAGCAGTGGGGGGACTAGCGGGTCCCGAGAGCAGTTCTTC. It yields the protein CASSGGTSGSREQFF.

This sequence joins TRBV5-4 and TRBJ1-1; D ambiguous. CDR1 and CDR2 from the germline V gene are SGHNT and YYREEE (reference sequence). The CDR3 sequence is 13 residues long. Trimming removed 1 base from V and 6 bases from J, with 10 bases in between. The CDR3 bases are TGTGCCAGCAGCTTGTTCAACGGGGCTGAAGCTTTCTTT. This gives the protein CASSLFNGAEAFF.

This clone was seen once. This rearrangement joins TRBV11-3 to TRBJ2-1; TRBD2 agrees at 12 bases. The CDR3 length is 17 residues. J was trimmed by 5 bases and V by 1 base; bases with no gene match: 6. Germline-derived CDR1 and CDR2 are SGHNT and YENEEA. The CDR3 region is CASSLVAGLAGHNEQFF. The CDR3 nucleotides read TGTGCCAGCAGCTTAGTGGCCGGACTAGCGGGACACAATGAGCAGTTCTTC.

This clone showed up just once. The chain recombines TRBV5-6 with TRBJ2-1; the D is unclear. V lost 0 bases to trimming and J lost 2 bases, with 12 bases between them. The CDR3 extends over 16 amino acids. CDR1 and CDR2 (germline): SGHDT, YYEEEE. This CDR3 is CASSLEFGSAYNEQFF. Written as DNA, the CDR3 is TGTGCCAGCAGCTTGGAATTTGGAAGCGCCTACAATGAGCAGTTCTTC.

The chain joins TRBV30 to TRBJ1-5; D unresolved. V gave up 1 base and J gave up 0 bases, with 10 bases separating them. Per the germline V gene, CDR1 is GTSNPN and CDR2 is SVGIG (reference sequence). The length of the CDR3 is 15 residues. The CDR3 sequence is CAWSGGMNSNQPQHF. The CDR3 nucleotides read TGTGCCTGGAGTGGAGGGATGAATAGCAATCAGCCCCAGCATTTT. Full variable domain (remainder filled in from reference TRBV30 and TRBJ1-5): SQTIHQWPATLVQPVGSPLSLECTVEGTSNPNLYWYRQAAGRGLQLLFYSVGIGQISSEVPQNLSASRPQDRQFILSSKKLLLSDSGFYLCAWSGGMNSNQPQHFGDGTRLSIL.